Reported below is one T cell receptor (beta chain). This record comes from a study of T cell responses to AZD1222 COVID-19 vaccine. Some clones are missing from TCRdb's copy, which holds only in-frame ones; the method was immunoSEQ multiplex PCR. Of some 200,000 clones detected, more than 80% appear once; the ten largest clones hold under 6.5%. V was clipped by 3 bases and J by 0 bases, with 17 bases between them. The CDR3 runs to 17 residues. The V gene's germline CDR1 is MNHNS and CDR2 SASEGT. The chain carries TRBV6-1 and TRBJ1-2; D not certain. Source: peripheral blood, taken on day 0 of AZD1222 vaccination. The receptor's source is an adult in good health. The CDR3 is CASSEMLRKRTNYGYTF. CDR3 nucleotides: TGTGCCAGCAGTGAGATGCTGAGGAAACGAACTAACTATGGCTACACCTTC.